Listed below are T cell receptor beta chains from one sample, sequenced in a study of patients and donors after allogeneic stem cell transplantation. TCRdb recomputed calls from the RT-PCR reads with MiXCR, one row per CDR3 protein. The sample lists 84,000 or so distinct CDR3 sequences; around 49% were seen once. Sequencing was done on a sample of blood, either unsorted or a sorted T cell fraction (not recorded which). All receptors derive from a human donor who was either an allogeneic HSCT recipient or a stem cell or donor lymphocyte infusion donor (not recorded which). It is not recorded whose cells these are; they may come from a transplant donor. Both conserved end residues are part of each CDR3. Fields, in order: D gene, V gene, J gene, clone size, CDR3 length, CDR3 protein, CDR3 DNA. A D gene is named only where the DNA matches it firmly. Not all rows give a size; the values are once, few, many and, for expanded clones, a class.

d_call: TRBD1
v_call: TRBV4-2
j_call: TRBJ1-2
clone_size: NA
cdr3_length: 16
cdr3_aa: CASSHFTAGTGYGYTF
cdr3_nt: TGTGCCAGCAGCCATTTCACGGCCGGGACAGGGTACGGCTACACCTTC

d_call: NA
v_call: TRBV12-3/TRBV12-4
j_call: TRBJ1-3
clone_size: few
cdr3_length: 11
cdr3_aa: CASSFWDTIYF
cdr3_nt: TGTGCCAGCAGTTTTTGGGACACCATATATTTT

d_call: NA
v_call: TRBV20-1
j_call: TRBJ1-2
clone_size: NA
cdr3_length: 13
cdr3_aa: CSALRQPNYGYTF
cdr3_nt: TGCAGTGCTCTTCGACAGCCCAACTATGGCTACACCTTC

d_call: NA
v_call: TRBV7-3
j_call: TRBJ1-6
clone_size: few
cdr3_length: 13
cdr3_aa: CASSLNGNSPLHF
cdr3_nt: TGTGCCAGCAGCTTAAATGGGAATTCACCCCTCCACTTT

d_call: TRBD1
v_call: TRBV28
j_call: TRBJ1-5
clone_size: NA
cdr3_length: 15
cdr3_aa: CASRPGTGINQPQHF
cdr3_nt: TGTGCCAGCAGACCAGGGACAGGGATCAATCAGCCCCAGCATTTT

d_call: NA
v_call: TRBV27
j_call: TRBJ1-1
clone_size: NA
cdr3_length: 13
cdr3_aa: CASRFSMNTEAFF
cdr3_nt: TGTGCCAGCAGATTTAGCATGAACACTGAAGCTTTCTTT

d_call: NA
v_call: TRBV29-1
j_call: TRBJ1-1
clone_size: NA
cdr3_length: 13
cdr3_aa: CSGEGVANTEAFF
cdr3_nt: TGCAGCGGGGAGGGCGTGGCAAACACTGAAGCTTTCTTT

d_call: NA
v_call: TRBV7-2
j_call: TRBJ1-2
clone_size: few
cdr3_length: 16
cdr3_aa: CASSLGADRTSFGYTF
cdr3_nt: TGTGCCAGCAGCTTAGGAGCAGACCGCACCTCCTTTGGCTACACCTTC

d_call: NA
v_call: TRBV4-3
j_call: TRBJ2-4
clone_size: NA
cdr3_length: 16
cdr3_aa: CASSQERGIAKNIQYF
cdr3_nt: TGCGCCAGCAGCCAAGAAAGGGGGATAGCCAAAAACATTCAGTACTTC

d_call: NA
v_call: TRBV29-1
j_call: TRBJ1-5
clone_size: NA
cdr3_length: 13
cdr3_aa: CSVVEDTGQPQHF
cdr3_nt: TGCAGCGTTGTAGAGGACACCGGACAGCCCCAGCATTTT

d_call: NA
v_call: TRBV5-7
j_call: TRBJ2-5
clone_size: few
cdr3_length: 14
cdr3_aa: CASSYVRGQETQYF
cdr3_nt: TGTGCCAGCAGCTACGTACGGGGGCAAGAGACCCAGTACTTC

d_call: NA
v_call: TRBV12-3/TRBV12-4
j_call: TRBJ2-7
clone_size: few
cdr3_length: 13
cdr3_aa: CASSVVSSYEQYF
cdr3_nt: TGTGCCAGCAGTGTAGTTAGCTCCTACGAGCAGTACTTC

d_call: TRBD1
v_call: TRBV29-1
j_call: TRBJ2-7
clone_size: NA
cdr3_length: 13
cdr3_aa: CSTRTGEVYEQYF
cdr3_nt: TGCAGCACTAGGACAGGGGAGGTCTACGAGCAGTACTTC

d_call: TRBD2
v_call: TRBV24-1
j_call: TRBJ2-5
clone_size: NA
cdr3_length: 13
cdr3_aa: CATGLAGRETQYF
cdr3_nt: TGTGCCACGGGACTAGCGGGACGGGAGACCCAGTACTTC

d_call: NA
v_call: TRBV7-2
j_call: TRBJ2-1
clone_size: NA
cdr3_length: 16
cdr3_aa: CASSHGLTGSYNEQFF
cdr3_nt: TGTGCCAGCAGCCACGGGCTAACTGGCTCCTACAATGAGCAGTTCTTC

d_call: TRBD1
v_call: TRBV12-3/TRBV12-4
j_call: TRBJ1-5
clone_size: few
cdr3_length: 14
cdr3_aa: CASSRTGADQPQHF
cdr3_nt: TGTGCCAGCAGTCGGACAGGGGCCGATCAGCCCCAGCATTTT

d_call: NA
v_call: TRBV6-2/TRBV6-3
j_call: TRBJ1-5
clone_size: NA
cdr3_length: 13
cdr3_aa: CASARGSNQPQHF
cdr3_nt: TGTGCCAGCGCGCGCGGCAGCAATCAGCCCCAGCATTTT

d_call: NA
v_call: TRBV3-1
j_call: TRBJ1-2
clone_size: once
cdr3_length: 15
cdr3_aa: CASSQNIGRNYGYTF
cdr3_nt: TGTGCCAGCAGCCAAAATATTGGCAGGAACTATGGCTACACCTTC

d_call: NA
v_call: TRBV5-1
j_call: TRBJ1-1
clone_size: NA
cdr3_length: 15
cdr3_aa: CASSLGLGRLAEAFF
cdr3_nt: TGCGCCAGCAGCTTGGGTCTAGGACGGCTCGCTGAAGCTTTCTTT

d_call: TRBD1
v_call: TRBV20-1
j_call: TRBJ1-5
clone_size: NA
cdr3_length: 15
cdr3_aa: CSARSGNRGRQPQHF
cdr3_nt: TGCAGTGCTAGATCTGGAAACAGGGGTAGGCAGCCCCAGCATTTT

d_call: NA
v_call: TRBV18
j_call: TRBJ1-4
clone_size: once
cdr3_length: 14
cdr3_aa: CASSPGRGGEKLFF
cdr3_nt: TGTGCCAGCTCACCGGGACGGGGCGGTGAAAAACTGTTTTTT

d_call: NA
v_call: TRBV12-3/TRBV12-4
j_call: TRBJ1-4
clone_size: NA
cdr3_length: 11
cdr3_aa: CASSFQEKLFF
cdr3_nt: TGTGCCAGCAGTTTTCAAGAAAAACTGTTTTTT

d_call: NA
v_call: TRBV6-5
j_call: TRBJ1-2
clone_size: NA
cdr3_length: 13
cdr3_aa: CASSSLRPDGYTF
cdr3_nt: TGTGCCAGCAGTTCGCTCCGTCCCGATGGCTACACCTTC

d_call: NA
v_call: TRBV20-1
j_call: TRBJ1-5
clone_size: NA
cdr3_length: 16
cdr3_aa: CSAPTERGVGNQPQHF
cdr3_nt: TGCAGTGCCCCCACAGAAAGGGGGGTTGGCAATCAGCCCCAGCATTTT

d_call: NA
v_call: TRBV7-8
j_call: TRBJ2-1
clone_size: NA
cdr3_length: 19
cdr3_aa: CASSLAERQNGTSYNEQFF
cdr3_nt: TGTGCCAGCAGCTTAGCGGAGAGGCAAAACGGGACATCCTACAATGAGCAGTTCTTC

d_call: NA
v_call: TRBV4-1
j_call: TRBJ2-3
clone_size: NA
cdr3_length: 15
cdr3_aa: CASSQEDPAADTQYF
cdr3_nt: TGCGCCAGCAGCCAAGAGGACCCGGCGGCAGATACGCAGTATTTT

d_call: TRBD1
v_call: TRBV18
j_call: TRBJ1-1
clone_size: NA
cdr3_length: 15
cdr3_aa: CASSPRQGGNTEAFF
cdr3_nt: TGTGCCAGCTCACCCAGACAGGGGGGGAACACTGAAGCTTTCTTT

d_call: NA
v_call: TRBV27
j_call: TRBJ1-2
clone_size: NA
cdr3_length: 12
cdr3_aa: CASSLRQGHYTF
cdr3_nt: TGTGCCAGCAGTTTGCGCCAGGGGCACTACACCTTC

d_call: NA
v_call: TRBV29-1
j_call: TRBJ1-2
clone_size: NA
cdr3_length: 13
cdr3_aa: CSVGLASNYGYTF
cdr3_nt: TGCAGCGTTGGATTGGCCTCTAACTATGGCTACACCTTC

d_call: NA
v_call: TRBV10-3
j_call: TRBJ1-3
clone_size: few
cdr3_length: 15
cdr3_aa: CAIKPGPSSGNTIYF
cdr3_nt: TGTGCCATCAAGCCGGGCCCGAGCTCTGGAAACACCATATATTTT

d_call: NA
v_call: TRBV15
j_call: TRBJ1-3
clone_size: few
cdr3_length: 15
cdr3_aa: CATSPRQFSGNTIYF
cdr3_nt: TGTGCCACCAGCCCTCGACAGTTCTCTGGAAACACCATATATTTT

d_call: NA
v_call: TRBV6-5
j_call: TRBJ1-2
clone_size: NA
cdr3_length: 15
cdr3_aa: CASSYSILGTYGYTF
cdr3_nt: TGTGCCAGCAGTTACTCGATCCTCGGCACCTATGGCTACACCTTC

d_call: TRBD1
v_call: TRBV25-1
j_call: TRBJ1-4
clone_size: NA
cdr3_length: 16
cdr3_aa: CASTGGPIATNEKLFF
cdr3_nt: TGTGCCAGCACAGGGGGCCCGATTGCAACTAATGAAAAACTGTTTTTT

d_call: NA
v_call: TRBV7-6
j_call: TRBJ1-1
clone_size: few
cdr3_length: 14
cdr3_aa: CASSLAGGETEAFF
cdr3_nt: TGTGCCAGCAGCTTAGCGGGAGGGGAAACTGAAGCTTTCTTT

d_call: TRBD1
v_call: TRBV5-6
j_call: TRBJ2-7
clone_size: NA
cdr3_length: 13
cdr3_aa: CASSQGARVEQYF
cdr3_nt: TGTGCCAGCAGTCAGGGGGCGCGAGTCGAGCAGTACTTC

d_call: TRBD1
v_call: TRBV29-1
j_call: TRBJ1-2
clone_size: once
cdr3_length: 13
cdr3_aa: CSVAQDRDYGYTF
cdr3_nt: TGCAGCGTTGCCCAGGACAGGGACTATGGCTACACCTTC

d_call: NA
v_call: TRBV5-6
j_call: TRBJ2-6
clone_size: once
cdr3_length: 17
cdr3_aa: CASSLGQVRSGANVLTF
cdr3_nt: TGTGCCAGCAGCTTGGGACAGGTCCGCTCTGGGGCCAACGTCCTGACTTTC